A selection of T cell receptor beta chains follows, all from one sample in a study of T cell responses to AZD1222 COVID-19 vaccine. Produced via immunoSEQ multiplex PCR; TCRdb's table is partial and in-frame only. The profile shows about 120,000 clones, approximately 90% of them singletons. Material: peripheral blood, obtained 28 days after the second AZD1222 dose. The receptors come from an adult who received the AZD1222 COVID-19 vaccine. CDR3s include the opening cysteine and the closing phenylalanine or tryptophan. Clone size is shown for a subset of rows, as once, few, many or a class of expanded clone.

V gene	clone size	J gene	CDR3 protein
TRBV18	NA	TRBJ1-4	CASSPPGQSNEKLFF
TRBV5-4	once	TRBJ2-7	CASSLQGVHEQYF
TRBV7-6	NA	TRBJ1-1	CASSLTAEAFF
TRBV4-2	few	TRBJ1-1	CASSPRLAEGTEAFF
TRBV5-1	NA	TRBJ1-1	CASSTEGARAAEAFF
TRBV28	NA	TRBJ1-1	CASSYPWRNTEAFF
TRBV7-7	few	TRBJ2-1	CASSSGLAAYNEQFF
TRBV7-3	NA	TRBJ2-5	CASSPMGGLETQYF
TRBV7-9	once	TRBJ2-3	CASSFPGGTAITDTQYF
TRBV7-8	NA	TRBJ2-7	CASSSDKGHYEQYF
TRBV20-1	once	TRBJ2-7	CSAPSLLGQYF
TRBV9	once	TRBJ2-3	CASSVGAGTSTDTQYF
TRBV30	NA	TRBJ1-1	CAWSRQGAREAFF
TRBV11-3	once	TRBJ1-2	CASSLLTNNYGYTF
TRBV5-4	NA	TRBJ2-1	CASKTSAGSYNEQFF
TRBV9	NA	TRBJ2-3	CASSVVGAGGSDTQYF
TRBV7-8	NA	TRBJ1-1	CASSHSTGSKNTEAFF
TRBV5-1	NA	TRBJ2-3	CASSLGGAEGDTQYF
TRBV4-2	NA	TRBJ1-2	CASSPAGGGSHNYGYTF
TRBV23-1	once	TRBJ1-1	CASSPRGQGRNTEAFF
TRBV4-1	NA	TRBJ1-4	CASSPQGVPKLFF
TRBV4-1	NA	TRBJ2-5	CASSQDSSTWAQYF
TRBV5-5	NA	TRBJ2-5	CASSSGLASMETQYF
TRBV28	NA	TRBJ2-7	CASSLYLRQASYEQYF
TRBV30	NA	TRBJ2-7	CAWSPAGTGKGEQYF
TRBV7-2	once	TRBJ2-7	CASSLSLAGTYEQYF
TRBV5-6	NA	TRBJ2-5	CASRKDAFSGETQYF
TRBV5-8	NA	TRBJ1-2	CASSLMAVNGYTF
TRBV4-2	NA	TRBJ2-3	CASSQDQGLTDTQYF
TRBV3-1/TRBV3-2	NA	TRBJ1-1	CASSRQTEAFF
TRBV18	once	TRBJ1-3	CASSPLGQGADTIYF
TRBV27	NA	TRBJ2-7	CASSPGDNNYEQYF
TRBV4-1	once	TRBJ2-1	CASSYPNRGINEQFF
TRBV7-6	once	TRBJ1-3	CASSLEGSGNTIYF
TRBV28	NA	TRBJ2-7	CASSQISSYEQYF
TRBV19	NA	TRBJ1-5	CASSPRTGGTHQPQHF
TRBV4-2	NA	TRBJ1-4	CASSQASTGGDEKLFF
TRBV7-7	NA	TRBJ2-7	CASSIGTAYEQYF
TRBV7-3	NA	TRBJ2-3	CASRIAGGPTDTQYF
TRBV29-1	NA	TRBJ2-2	CSVDRVGTGELFF
TRBV7-9	NA	TRBJ2-7	CASSLGAYEQYF
TRBV18	NA	TRBJ2-3	CASSSLPTDTQYF
TRBV12-5	NA	TRBJ2-1	CASGLGKREVRDNEQFF
TRBV28	NA	TRBJ2-1	CASRGSIGTARSAYNEQFF
TRBV19	once	TRBJ1-5	CASSRTAELYSNQPQHF
TRBV13	NA	TRBJ2-7	CASSDGRLPLAYEQYF
TRBV2	NA	TRBJ2-7	CASSGGLPYEQYF
TRBV19	NA	TRBJ1-2	CASTDRGRDYGYTF
TRBV19	NA	TRBJ1-2	CASSAQGAGGYTF
TRBV21-1	NA	TRBJ1-5	CASSKRSGPYSNQPQHF
TRBV5-4	NA	TRBJ2-5	CASSLLETQYF
TRBV3-1/TRBV3-2	NA	TRBJ2-7	CASSLWQGDHEQYF
TRBV13	NA	TRBJ2-7	CASSVLSSYEQYF
TRBV7-9	NA	TRBJ2-7	CASSLVLGYEQYF
TRBV5-1	NA	TRBJ2-7	CASRLGPGTGGSEQYF
TRBV10-3	NA	TRBJ2-5	CAISPHRAGGEETQYF
TRBV7-3	NA	TRBJ2-3	CASSLSPGLAGITDTQYF
TRBV5-6	NA	TRBJ1-6	CASSWRDPGRSPLHF
TRBV29-1	NA	TRBJ2-2	CSVEGAGELFF
TRBV7-2	NA	TRBJ2-3	CASSKIGGGDTQYF